The sequence of this T cell receptor (beta chain) was determined in a study of blood T cell repertoires in COVID-19. Clones were sequenced by immunoSEQ multiplex PCR, and TCRdb holds only the in-frame ones, with some missing. The sample contains 250,000 to 400,000 clones, 89% of which appear only once. A few counts support this clone. This CDR3 is also generated by other DNA sequences in the sample. Adults between roughly 18 and 90 years of age took part from 24 US areas. For recovered donors of Cohort 3, there were two negative PCRs, clearance, or symptom resolution. Germline CDR1 is SGHRS and CDR2 is YFSETQ. This CDR3 has 12 amino acids. Trimming cost V 5 bases and J 3 bases; bases outside gene matches: 2.

Input material: PBMCs or T cells enriched from blood (not recorded which). This receptor was taken from a man in his sixties who had recovered from COVID-19. V gene TRBV5-1 combines with J gene TRBJ2-7; 7 bases match TRBD1. The CDR3 region is CASSRDSYEQYF. Written as DNA, the CDR3 is TGCGCCAGCAGTAGGGACAGCTACGAGCAGTACTTC.